The 22 T cell receptor beta chains reported below all come from one sample, sequenced in a study of T cells in women clearing cervical HPV infection. TCRdb's copy holds only in-frame clones and misses some; the assay was immunoSEQ multiplex PCR. Recorded here are about 35,000 clones; the top ten clones represent around 1.6%. Sequencing was performed on blood buffy coat. These receptors all come from a woman between 18 and 75 years old with a cervical HPV16 infection that either progressed to CIN3+ or cleared (not recorded which).

Comment on this clone: The read terminates 3 residues before the CDR3 end, so the remaining end is supplied by the germline J gene. The J gene is TRBJ1-1, the V gene TRBV11-3; the D is unclear. The CDR3 is 13 residues long. The V gene lost 2 bases and the J gene lost 1 base, with 5 bases spanning the gap. Germline V gene lookup returns CDR1 SGHNT and CDR2 YENEEA. CDR3: CASSLLGNTEAFF. The sequenced part of the CDR3 DNA is TGTGCCAGCAGCTTACTAGGGAACACTGAA.

With regard to this clone: The read ends 3 residues early relative to the CDR3; the germline J gene fills the gap. The chain uses TRBV7-2 and TRBJ2-1, with 9 bases matching TRBD1. Per germline, CDR1 SGHTA and CDR2 FQGNSA. J was trimmed by 3 bases and V by 5 bases; bases with no gene match: 2. The CDR3 length is 14 residues. The CDR3 region is CASSPDRGYNEQFF. The CDR3 bases that were read are TGTGCCAGCAGCCCGGACAGGGGCTACAATGAG.

In the case of this clone: The missing CDR3 end, 3 residues past where the read stops, is filled in from the germline J gene. The chain joins TRBV7-7 to TRBJ2-5, with 8 bases aligning to TRBD1. Trimming removed 8 bases from V and 4 bases from J; junction bases left unmatched: 3. Germline lookup yields CDR1 SSHAT and CDR2 FNYEAQ (reference sequence). CDR3 size: 12 residues. CDR3 DNA (partial): TGTGCCAGCGGACAGGGTCTAGAGACC. It yields the protein CASGQGLET. From start to end, the CDR3 is CASGQGLETQYF. The full variable domain, rest sourced from reference TRBV7-7 and TRBJ2-5, is GAGVSQSPRYKVTKRGQDVTLRCDPISSHATLYWYQQALGQGPEFLTYFNYEAQPDKSGLPSDRFSAERPEGSISTLTIQRTEQRDSAMYRCASGQGLETQYFGPGTRLLVL.

As for this clone: Read sequence stops 3 residues before the CDR3 end, and the germline J gene provides the missing end. The sample has other DNA sequences that encode this CDR3 too. The rearrangement uses TRBV29-1 and TRBJ1-2; D might be TRBD1 (5 bases). The CDR3 loop spans 12 amino acids. The ends were cut back, 6 bases at V and 7 bases at J, with 15 bases in the middle. Germline V CDR1 and CDR2: SQVTM, ANQGSEA. The part of the CDR3 DNA that was read is TGCAGCGTGGGACGGGGGGACGCTGGC. Its translation is CSVGRGDAG. The full-length CDR3 reads as CSVGRGDAGYTF.

In the case of this clone: The read comes to an end 3 residues before the CDR3 does, leaving the germline J gene to fill in the end. V usage is TRBV28 and J usage is TRBJ1-2; 9 bases map to TRBD1. The trim removed 4 bases at V and 5 bases at J, leaving 11 bases unmatched. Germline assignment: CDR1 MDHEN and CDR2 SYDVKM. CDR3 size: 16 residues. The part of the CDR3 DNA that was read is TGTGCCAGCAGTTCGCACACAGGGGGCGCAGGGTATGGC. Its protein product is CASSSHTGGAGYG. The whole CDR3 region reads CASSSHTGGAGYGYTF.

Points on this clone: The read terminates 3 residues ahead of where the CDR3 ends, so the germline J gene completes it. This chain joins TRBV6-2 or TRBV6-3 and TRBJ1-5; D is unresolved. Germline lookup yields CDR1 MNHEY and CDR2 SVGEGT. The CDR3 is 12 amino acids. Between the trimmed V and J ends, which lost 6 bases and 3 bases, there was a span of 6 bases. The CDR3 bases that were read are TGTGCCAGCAGGTCCATCAATCAGCCC. This codes for CASRSINQP. The entire CDR3 protein is CASRSINQPQHF.

On this clone itself: The missing CDR3 end, 3 residues past where the read stops, is filled in from the germline J gene. V usage is TRBV11-3 and J usage is TRBJ2-2; 10 bases match TRBD2. CDR1 SGHNT and CDR2 YENEEA come from the germline V gene. The ends lost 7 bases at V and 5 bases at J; junction bases unmatched: 7. The CDR3 is made up of 15 amino acids. The sequenced CDR3 bases are TGTGCCAGCACCCTAGCGGGAGTGAAGACCGGGGAG. Its protein product is CASTLAGVKTGE. The whole CDR3 reads CASTLAGVKTGELFF.

About this clone: The CDR3 goes on 3 residues after the read ends, and that part is filled in from the germline J gene. This chain links TRBV10-1 with TRBJ2-2; TRBD2 agrees at 13 bases. V lost 7 bases to trimming and J lost 8 bases; unmatched junction nucleotides: 7. Germline V lookup: CDR1 WNHNN, CDR2 SYGVQD (reference sequence). This CDR3 contains 15 residues. Incomplete CDR3 DNA: TGCGCCAGCACCTCCGGGACTAGCGGGGCTGGGGAG. Amino acids: CASTSGTSGAGE. The entire CDR3 protein reads CASTSGTSGAGELFF.

The CDR3 here is CASSLLRDEQYF. CDR3 DNA (partial): TGTGCCAGCAGTTTATTAAGGGACGAG. The chain is built from TRBV28 and TRBJ2-7; D is uncertain. Read data end 3 residues before the CDR3 end; the end is taken from the germline J gene. Trimming took 1 base from V and 5 from J, leaving 6 bases between them. The CDR3 sequence is 12 residues long. Germline V gene lookup returns CDR1 MDHEN and CDR2 SYDVKM.

As regards this clone: With the read ending 3 residues before the CDR3 end, the germline J gene is used to fill in that end. The J gene is TRBJ2-5, the V gene TRBV5-4, with TRBD1 matching 7 bases. The J segment lost 2 bases and the V segment lost 0 bases, leaving 7 bases of the junction unmatched. Germline V gene lookup returns CDR1 SGHNT and CDR2 YYREEE (reference sequence). The CDR3 covers 16 residues. The CDR3 bases that were read are TGTGCCAGCAGCTTGGTACTCGGGACAGAGCAAGAGACC. Protein: CASSLVLGTEQET. In full, the CDR3 reads CASSLVLGTEQETQYF.

As to this clone: The read terminates 3 residues ahead of where the CDR3 ends, so the germline J gene completes it. The chain recombines TRBV19 with TRBJ2-1, with 10 positions matching TRBD1. The CDR3 loop spans 16 amino acids. The junction had 7 bases not matched to a gene; V was cut back by 5 bases and J by 3 bases. CDR1 and CDR2 from the germline V gene are LNHDA and SQIVND (reference sequence). CDR3 DNA (partial): TGTGCCAGTAGTCGCCTGGGGACAGGGGACTACAATGAG. Its protein is CASSRLGTGDYNE. The complete CDR3 protein is CASSRLGTGDYNEQFF.

A remark on this clone: The sequenced fragment ends 3 residues before the CDR3 boundary, so the rest is inferred from the germline J gene. This chain joins TRBV5-4 and TRBJ1-2; no reliable D call. V lost 1 base and J lost 2, with 6 bases in between. The CDR3 spans 13 residues. CDR1 is SGHNT, CDR2 YYREEE, per germline (reference sequence). The CDR3 spells CASSLQQNYGYTF. The CDR3 bases that were read are TGTGCCAGCAGCTTGCAACAGAACTATGGC.

Regarding this clone: The read terminates 3 residues before the CDR3 end, so the remaining end is supplied by the germline J gene. This rearrangement joins TRBV20-1 to TRBJ2-5, with TRBD2 matching 13 bases. There are 18 residues in the CDR3. CDR1 is DFQATT, CDR2 SNEGSKA, per germline (reference sequence). V lost 0 bases to trimming and J lost 0 bases; unmatched junction nucleotides: 7. The covered CDR3 bases are TGCAGTGCTAGAGATCTAACACTAGCGGGAGGGAACCAAGAGACC. Translating gives CSARDLTLAGGNQET. The whole CDR3 reads CSARDLTLAGGNQETQYF.

With regard to this clone: Read sequence stops 3 residues before the CDR3 end, and the germline J gene provides the missing end. The V and J genes are TRBV5-6 and TRBJ2-2; tentatively, D is TRBD2 (6 bases). Germline lookup yields CDR1 SGHDT and CDR2 YYEEEE. This CDR3 comprises 14 residues. CDR3 residues: CASRRGEVNSPLFF. CDR3 DNA (partial): TGTGCCAGCAGACGCGGGGAGGTGAATTCACCG. Using reference TRBV5-6 and TRBJ2-2 for the parts outside the CDR3, the full variable domain is DAGVTQSPTHLIKTRGQQVTLRCSPKSGHDTVSWYQQALGQGPQFIFQYYEEEERQRGNFPDRFSGHQFPNYSSELNVNALLLGDSALYLCASRRGEVNSPLFFGEGSRLTVL.

A word on this clone: Coverage ceases 3 residues before the CDR3 finishes, and the germline J gene fills in the end. The rearrangement links TRBV19 to TRBJ2-4, with 8 bases that match TRBD1. After removal of 6 bases from V and 4 bases from J, the junction contained 5 bases not matched to a gene. CDR3 length equals 14 residues. Germline V lookup: CDR1 LNHDA, CDR2 SQIVND (reference sequence). The CDR3 DNA, read in part, is TGTGCCAGTAGGGCAGGGGGCCGAAAAAACATT. Translation: CASRAGGRKNI. The CDR3 as a whole reads CASRAGGRKNIQYF.

Concerning this clone itself: The CDR3 end lies 3 residues beyond the end of the read and is filled in from the germline J gene. This sequence joins TRBV7-2 and TRBJ2-3; TRBD2 agrees at 10 bases. Germline V gene data show CDR1 as SGHTA and CDR2 as FQGNSA. The CDR3 length is 15 residues. The junction had 5 bases not matched to a gene; V was cut back by 1 base and J by 7 bases. The CDR3 here is CASSLGASGSYTQYF. The DNA read from the CDR3 is TGTGCCAGCAGCTTAGGGGCTAGCGGGAGTTATACG. Full variable domain (outside the CDR3, taken from reference TRBV7-2 and TRBJ2-3): GAGVSQSPSNKVTEKGKDVELRCDPISGHTALYWYRQSLGQGLEFLIYFQGNSAPDKSGLPSDRFSAERTGGSVSTLTIQRTQQEDSAVYLCASSLGASGSYTQYFGPGTRLTVL.

Regarding this clone: Read sequence stops 3 residues before the CDR3 end, and the germline J gene provides the missing end. This chain connects TRBV5-5 to TRBJ1-6; D ambiguous. V shed 0 bases and J shed 5 bases, with 6 bases lying between them. Looked up from germline, CDR1 is SGHKS and CDR2 is YYEKEE (reference sequence). This CDR3 has 14 amino acids. The CDR3 DNA, read in part, is TGTGCCAGCAGCTTGGGGGCGAATAATTCACCC. Translating gives CASSLGANNSP. The complete CDR3 protein is CASSLGANNSPLHF.

A remark on this clone: The read terminates 3 residues ahead of where the CDR3 ends, so the germline J gene completes it. V usage is TRBV12-3 or TRBV12-4 and J usage is TRBJ2-1; D might be TRBD2 (6 bases). Trimming took off 5 bases at V and 9 bases at J, with 14 bases between the two ends. The CDR3 is 13 amino acids. The CDR3 bases that were read are TGTGCCAGCAGTCAGCTGACTAGGGCTGAG. Translation: CASSQLTRAE. In full, the CDR3 reads CASSQLTRAEQFF.

Regarding this clone: The sequenced fragment ends 3 residues before the CDR3 boundary, so the rest is inferred from the germline J gene. This chain links TRBV19 with TRBJ1-2; no firm D call. Trimming removed 4 bases at V and 4 bases at J, with 19 bases between. CDR1 is LNHDA and CDR2 is SQIVND in the germline V gene (reference sequence). This CDR3 has 16 amino acids. The CDR3 loop reads CASSTRSGAASYGYTF. CDR3 DNA (partial): TGTGCCAGTAGTACGAGAAGTGGCGCGGCTTCCTATGGC.

Of note for this clone: The read ends 3 residues shy of where the CDR3 ends; the end is completed using the germline J gene. The V gene is TRBV7-2, the J gene TRBJ2-3, with TRBD1 matching 8 bases. CDR1 is SGHTA, CDR2 FQGNSA, per germline. The CDR3 extends over 15 amino acids. CDR3 in amino acids: CASSLVRTGPETQYF. The sequenced part of the CDR3 DNA is TGTGCCAGCAGCTTAGTACGGACAGGGCCGGAGACG. Using reference TRBV7-2 and TRBJ2-3 for the parts outside the CDR3, the full variable domain is GAGVSQSPSNKVTEKGKDVELRCDPISGHTALYWYRQSLGQGLEFLIYFQGNSAPDKSGLPSDRFSAERTGGSVSTLTIQRTQQEDSAVYLCASSLVRTGPETQYFGPGTRLTVL.

The CDR3 reads CASSPRTGGEQETQYF. The DNA read from the CDR3 is TGTGCCAGCTCACCCAGGACAGGGGGCGAGCAAGAGACC. V usage is TRBV18 and J usage is TRBJ2-5; 11 nucleotides line up with TRBD1. The missing CDR3 end, 3 residues past where the read stops, is filled in from the germline J gene. CDR1 and CDR2 (germline): KGHSH, LQKENI. The CDR3 consists of 16 residues. Trimming removed 3 bases from V and 2 bases from J; junction bases left unmatched: 5.

Of note for this clone: Read sequence stops 3 residues before the CDR3 end, and the germline J gene provides the missing end. The chain carries TRBV19 and TRBJ1-5; tentative D call: TRBD1 (5 bases). Per germline, CDR1 LNHDA and CDR2 SQIVND (reference sequence). V lost 7 bases, J lost 0 bases, and 13 bases lay in between. This CDR3 region has 15 residues. CDR3: CASTETVNSNQPQHF. The sequenced part of the CDR3 DNA is TGTGCCAGTACCGAGACAGTTAATAGCAATCAGCCC.